This T cell receptor beta chain came from a study of PD-1 blockade in classical Hodgkin lymphoma. Specified time point: cycle 4 day 1 (C4D1), after 6 weeks of nivolumab. After autologous stem cell transplantation all patients relapsed, and prior brentuximab vedotin exposure differed between cohorts. Classifying best responses yielded complete response, partial response or progressive disease. Clones were sequenced by immunoSEQ multiplex PCR, and TCRdb holds only the in-frame ones, with some missing. The data show around 25,000 clones, 80% to 90% seen once. The sequencing here drew on peripheral blood mononuclear cells (PBMCs), taken before the fourth cycle of nivolumab. The receptor was derived from a human donor with classical Hodgkin lymphoma.

CDR3 residues: CASSLDGGFYNEQFF. The CDR3 coding sequence is TGTGCCAGCAGCTTAGATGGGGGATTCTACAATGAGCAGTTCTTC. The rearrangement uses TRBV7-2 and TRBJ2-1; D possibly uses TRBD1 or TRBD2 (5 bases each). Trimming cost V 1 base and J 3 bases, with 10 bases left between them. Germline V gene lookup returns CDR1 SGHTA and CDR2 FQGNSA. The CDR3 is 15 amino acids.